This T cell receptor beta chain originates from a study of CXCR3 chemokines and chemotherapy response in bladder cancer (dated by TCRdb to between 2020 and 2023). In terms of the full investigation: Whether chemotherapy response in human bladder cancer was predicted by intratumoral CXCR3 chemokine system activity was examined in the study.

The library was generated by PCR. Sequenced using an Illumina HiSeq 2500. Starting from the raw public reads, TCRdb applied fastp trimming at Q25, assembled clones with MiXCR and retained in-frame beta chains. Each CDR3 protein gets just one entry, which takes the most common genes and DNA from the rows behind it. The sample includes about 13,000 distinct CDR3 sequences, with 9.5% to 15% observed a single time. The top ten constitute roughly a quarter of the sample. The germline V gene gives CDR1 as MNHEY and CDR2 as SVGEGT. The CDR3 runs 17 residues from the cysteine to the phenylalanine. This entry keeps only the CDR3 DNA: 51 bases, framed from base 1. Remarks on this clonotype: No antigen is known for it. Only one base separates this from a far larger clonotype, so it likely reflects a read error.

The rearrangement joined TRBV6-2 or TRBV6-3 to TRBJ2-4; TRBD2 is a possible D gene, resting on 6 matching bases. Sample acquisition took place from a patient whose treatment included neoadjuvant chemotherapy. The receptor was isolated from a human donor with bladder cancer that did not respond to neoadjuvant chemotherapy. CDR3 reads: CAISDPGGIAGKNIQYF. The DNA sequence is TGTGCCATCAGTGACCCGGGCGGGATTGCAGGCAAAAACATTCAGTACTTC.